A single T cell receptor beta chain is shown here with its context. Germline CDR1 is SGHVS and CDR2 is FQNEAQ. Trimming cost V 5 bases and J 2 bases, with 13 bases left between them. The CDR3 is 14 amino acids. Original processing methods: Quantification of nucleated cells was approximated via reference gene primer amplification. The data were produced by immunoSEQ multiplex PCR, yet TCRdb's version contains in-frame clones alone and is incomplete. D and trimming were read from the DNA, whereas the V and J calls and clone size are those reported in that table. The table lists tens of thousands of clones, just under 90% of them singletons. The data are from a study of blood T cell repertoires in COVID-19. On the study more broadly: COVID-19 samples collected from the United States, Italy and Spain covered acute and convalescent phases.

The sequencing input was peripheral blood. The clonotype originates from a woman aged 80 or over with active COVID-19. This chain uses TRBV7-8 with TRBJ2-7; D may be TRBD1 (6 bases). CDR3 in amino acids: CASSPHRATYEQYF. DNA for the CDR3: TGTGCCAGCAGCCCCCACAGGGCGACCTACGAGCAGTACTTC.